A selection of T cell receptor beta chains follows, all from one sample in a study of blood T cells in healthy people across ages. TCRdb reanalysed the 5' RACE reads using MiXCR and keeps one entry per CDR3 protein. This sample yields 380,000 or so distinct CDR3 sequences, of which over 45% are seen a single time; 51% belongs to the top ten. Source material: blood. These receptor sequences come from a man in his fifties or sixties in good health. CDR3s include the opening cysteine and the closing phenylalanine or tryptophan. The D gene is left open where the match is weak. A clone size is listed for some rows: how often the clone was seen (once, few, many), or a class if it is expanded.

CDR3nt: TGCCGTGGGGGGGGTCTAGGGTATGGCTACACCTTC
CDR3aa: CRGGGLGYGYTF
abundance: .
j_gene: TRBJ1-2
v_gene: TRBV20-1
d_gene: .

CDR3nt: TGCGCCAGCAACCCCACAGGGGGGAATGAGCAGTTCTTC
CDR3aa: CASNPTGGNEQFF
abundance: many
j_gene: TRBJ2-1
v_gene: TRBV5-1
d_gene: TRBD1

CDR3nt: TGCAGCGTTACGACAGGGTCCTATGGCTACACCTTC
CDR3aa: CSVTTGSYGYTF
abundance: few
j_gene: TRBJ1-2
v_gene: TRBV29-1
d_gene: TRBD1

CDR3nt: TGTGCCAGCAGTCCAAAGACTAGCGGGAGCCGCGAGCAGTACTTC
CDR3aa: CASSPKTSGSREQYF
abundance: .
j_gene: TRBJ2-7
v_gene: TRBV12-3/TRBV12-4
d_gene: TRBD2

CDR3nt: TGTGCCAGCAGCCAAGTTGGGCGGGAGCCCTACAATGAGCAGTTCTTC
CDR3aa: CASSQVGREPYNEQFF
abundance: .
j_gene: TRBJ2-1
v_gene: TRBV4-2
d_gene: TRBD2

CDR3nt: TGCGCCAGCAGCTTGGTGGGCGCGGGACGTTACAATGAGCAGTTCTTC
CDR3aa: CASSLVGAGRYNEQFF
abundance: .
j_gene: TRBJ2-1
v_gene: TRBV5-1
d_gene: .

CDR3nt: TGCAGTGCTAGTACGTTGTTTAGTTCCTACGAGCAGTACTTC
CDR3aa: CSASTLFSSYEQYF
abundance: .
j_gene: TRBJ2-7
v_gene: TRBV20-1
d_gene: .

CDR3nt: TGTGCCAGCAGCTGGACAGTTTCCACAGATACGCAGTATTTT
CDR3aa: CASSWTVSTDTQYF
abundance: .
j_gene: TRBJ2-3
v_gene: TRBV3-1
d_gene: .

CDR3nt: TGTGCCAGCAGTCCCAGCGGGAGGGCTCCGTACCAAGAGACCCAGTACTTC
CDR3aa: CASSPSGRAPYQETQYF
abundance: .
j_gene: TRBJ2-5
v_gene: TRBV2
d_gene: TRBD2

CDR3nt: TGTGCCAGCGGTTTAGCGAACGAGCAGTTCTTC
CDR3aa: CASGLANEQFF
abundance: few
j_gene: TRBJ2-1
v_gene: TRBV11-2
d_gene: .

CDR3nt: TGTGCCAGTAGTGGGGGGACAGGGGTCCACTCTGGATATGGCTACACCTTC
CDR3aa: CASSGGTGVHSGYGYTF
abundance: .
j_gene: TRBJ1-2
v_gene: TRBV19
d_gene: TRBD1

CDR3nt: TGCGCCAGCAGACTAGAGCTGATCAATGAGCAGTTCTTC
CDR3aa: CASRLELINEQFF
abundance: .
j_gene: TRBJ2-1
v_gene: TRBV5-1
d_gene: .

CDR3nt: TGTGTCAGCAGTCCCCAGGGCAATCAGCCCCAGCATTTT
CDR3aa: CVSSPQGNQPQHF
abundance: once
j_gene: TRBJ1-5
v_gene: TRBV10-3
d_gene: .

CDR3nt: TGTGCCAGCAGCCCTGCAGGGACTAGCGTGTCAGATACGCAGTATTTT
CDR3aa: CASSPAGTSVSDTQYF
abundance: .
j_gene: TRBJ2-3
v_gene: TRBV13
d_gene: TRBD2

CDR3nt: TGCAGCGTTCTCACTAGCGGCACCGGGGAGCTGTTTTTT
CDR3aa: CSVLTSGTGELFF
abundance: once
j_gene: TRBJ2-2
v_gene: TRBV29-1
d_gene: TRBD2

CDR3nt: TGTGCCACCAGCAGAAGGACTTCGACAGATACGCAGTATTTT
CDR3aa: CATSRRTSTDTQYF
abundance: .
j_gene: TRBJ2-3
v_gene: TRBV15
d_gene: .

CDR3nt: TGCAGCGCGTCGGGACACGGGGAGTACGAGCAGTACTTC
CDR3aa: CSASGHGEYEQYF
abundance: .
j_gene: TRBJ2-7
v_gene: TRBV29-1
d_gene: .

CDR3nt: TGTGCCAGCAGTGCAAAACGTCTCACTGAAGCTTTCTTT
CDR3aa: CASSAKRLTEAFF
abundance: .
j_gene: TRBJ1-1
v_gene: TRBV2
d_gene: .

CDR3nt: TGTGCCAGCCCAAAACAGGGGATGCGGCATTTT
CDR3aa: CASPKQGMRHF
abundance: .
j_gene: TRBJ1-5
v_gene: TRBV6-5
d_gene: TRBD1

CDR3nt: TGCAGTGTTAGAAGCCGACAGGGGGTCTACGAGCAGTACTTC
CDR3aa: CSVRSRQGVYEQYF
abundance: .
j_gene: TRBJ2-7
v_gene: TRBV20-1
d_gene: TRBD1

CDR3nt: TGTGCCAGCAGCCACGGGCGGGTAGCCAAAAACATTCAGTACTTC
CDR3aa: CASSHGRVAKNIQYF
abundance: .
j_gene: TRBJ2-4
v_gene: TRBV3-1
d_gene: .

CDR3nt: TGTGCCAGCAGCCAAGGGGTCCGTGAGCAGTTCTTC
CDR3aa: CASSQGVREQFF
abundance: .
j_gene: TRBJ2-1
v_gene: TRBV3-1
d_gene: .

CDR3nt: TGTGCCAGCAGCCAAAACTACCGGGGGACTCCGAACACCGGGGAGCTGTTTTTT
CDR3aa: CASSQNYRGTPNTGELFF
abundance: .
j_gene: TRBJ2-2
v_gene: TRBV3-1
d_gene: .

CDR3nt: TGTGCCAGCAAGAGAAGCGGGGGGGAAATCAATGAGCAGTTCTTC
CDR3aa: CASKRSGGEINEQFF
abundance: .
j_gene: TRBJ2-1
v_gene: TRBV7-2
d_gene: TRBD2

CDR3nt: TGTGCCAGCTGGGACACCTCCGTTAAGGTCGCTGAAGCTTTCTTT
CDR3aa: CASWDTSVKVAEAFF
abundance: once
j_gene: TRBJ1-1
v_gene: TRBV6-6
d_gene: .

CDR3nt: TGCAGTGCTAGATATGCGGGGAATGGCACAGATACGCAGTATTTT
CDR3aa: CSARYAGNGTDTQYF
abundance: .
j_gene: TRBJ2-3
v_gene: TRBV20-1
d_gene: .

CDR3nt: TGCGCCAGCAGTCGGTCCGGCAGCTACGAGCAGTACTTC
CDR3aa: CASSRSGSYEQYF
abundance: few
j_gene: TRBJ2-7
v_gene: TRBV5-1
d_gene: .

CDR3nt: TGTGCCAGCAGCCAAGGTCCTCCCCGGGGACTGAATGAGCAGTTCTTC
CDR3aa: CASSQGPPRGLNEQFF
abundance: .
j_gene: TRBJ2-1
v_gene: TRBV3-1
d_gene: .

CDR3nt: TGTGCCAGCAGCAAAGCGCATAGGTCCGAAAAACTGTTTTTT
CDR3aa: CASSKAHRSEKLFF
abundance: few
j_gene: TRBJ1-4
v_gene: TRBV21-1
d_gene: .

CDR3nt: TGTGCCAGCAGCTCGCACTACGGGACTAGCGGGAGAGACGAGCAGTACTTC
CDR3aa: CASSSHYGTSGRDEQYF
abundance: .
j_gene: TRBJ2-7
v_gene: TRBV6-2/TRBV6-3
d_gene: TRBD2

CDR3nt: TGTGCCAGCAGCTTAGGACAGGGGGTGGCCTACAATGAGCAGTTCTTC
CDR3aa: CASSLGQGVAYNEQFF
abundance: few
j_gene: TRBJ2-1
v_gene: TRBV7-6
d_gene: TRBD1

CDR3nt: TGTGCCAGCAGCTTAGATCGGGCGGGGAAAATGTACGAGCAGTACTTC
CDR3aa: CASSLDRAGKMYEQYF
abundance: .
j_gene: TRBJ2-7
v_gene: TRBV7-9
d_gene: .

CDR3nt: TGCGCCAGCAGGGGGGGATTATACAATGAGCAGTTCTTC
CDR3aa: CASRGGLYNEQFF
abundance: .
j_gene: TRBJ2-1
v_gene: TRBV5-1
d_gene: .

CDR3nt: TGTGCCATCAGTGATATCAGTCATGAAAAACTGTTTTTT
CDR3aa: CAISDISHEKLFF
abundance: few
j_gene: TRBJ1-4
v_gene: TRBV10-3
d_gene: .

CDR3nt: TGCAGTGCGGCCGGGACAGGGTATAAGGATACGCAGTATTTT
CDR3aa: CSAAGTGYKDTQYF
abundance: .
j_gene: TRBJ2-3
v_gene: TRBV20-1
d_gene: TRBD1

CDR3nt: TGCAGTGTCTCCCTTGCGGCGGGGGTTGTTGAGCAGTTCTTC
CDR3aa: CSVSLAAGVVEQFF
abundance: .
j_gene: TRBJ2-1
v_gene: TRBV20-1
d_gene: TRBD2

CDR3nt: TGTGCCAGCAGCCAAGTAGTGGCGGGAGAACTTCCTGAGCAGTTCTTC
CDR3aa: CASSQVVAGELPEQFF
abundance: few
j_gene: TRBJ2-1
v_gene: TRBV4-2
d_gene: TRBD2

CDR3nt: TGCACCGCGGGCCGGGAGTACGACGAGCAGTACTTC
CDR3aa: CTAGREYDEQYF
abundance: .
j_gene: TRBJ2-7
v_gene: TRBV20-1
d_gene: .

CDR3nt: TGTGCCAGCAGAAACACAGGGCTGGGTAATGAAAAACTGTTTTTT
CDR3aa: CASRNTGLGNEKLFF
abundance: many
j_gene: TRBJ1-4
v_gene: TRBV12-3/TRBV12-4
d_gene: .

CDR3nt: TGTGCCAGCACTAAACAGGGGGCCATGAACACTGAAGCTTTCTTT
CDR3aa: CASTKQGAMNTEAFF
abundance: few
j_gene: TRBJ1-1
v_gene: TRBV12-3/TRBV12-4
d_gene: TRBD1

CDR3nt: TGCAGTGCTCGAACTAGCGGGGGAAGCGATGAGCAGTTCTTC
CDR3aa: CSARTSGGSDEQFF
abundance: .
j_gene: TRBJ2-1
v_gene: TRBV20-1
d_gene: TRBD2

CDR3nt: TGTGCCATCAGTTGGGGGACTAGCGGGAGACTCTACGAGCAGTTCTTC
CDR3aa: CAISWGTSGRLYEQFF
abundance: .
j_gene: TRBJ2-1
v_gene: TRBV10-3
d_gene: TRBD2

CDR3nt: TGCGCCAGCAGCTTGGGAACTAGCGGGAGGGGAGATACGCAGTATTTT
CDR3aa: CASSLGTSGRGDTQYF
abundance: .
j_gene: TRBJ2-3
v_gene: TRBV5-1
d_gene: TRBD2

CDR3nt: TGCAGCGTTAGGGCAGGGCAAGAGACCCAGTACTTC
CDR3aa: CSVRAGQETQYF
abundance: many
j_gene: TRBJ2-5
v_gene: TRBV29-1
d_gene: .

CDR3nt: TGTGCCAGCAGCCAAGGGCGGGGGGGCCGAGAGCAGTACTTC
CDR3aa: CASSQGRGGREQYF
abundance: .
j_gene: TRBJ2-4
v_gene: TRBV7-2
d_gene: TRBD2

CDR3nt: TGTGCCAGCAGTTACTCAGTAGCGGTCCAGGGCTACGAGCAGTACTTC
CDR3aa: CASSYSVAVQGYEQYF
abundance: .
j_gene: TRBJ2-7
v_gene: TRBV6-5
d_gene: .

CDR3nt: TGCGCCAGCAGCCAGGGGGCGGTCACCGGGGAGCTGTTTTTT
CDR3aa: CASSQGAVTGELFF
abundance: .
j_gene: TRBJ2-2
v_gene: TRBV4-3
d_gene: .

CDR3nt: TGTGCCAGCAGCTCGGTCGTAGCGGGGGTTCCGGGTTGGTACTTC
CDR3aa: CASSSVVAGVPGWYF
abundance: .
j_gene: TRBJ2-7
v_gene: TRBV5-8
d_gene: TRBD2

CDR3nt: TGCAGTGCTAGAGGGACGGACACCCAAGAGACCCAGTACTTC
CDR3aa: CSARGTDTQETQYF
abundance: many
j_gene: TRBJ2-5
v_gene: TRBV20-1
d_gene: .

CDR3nt: TGTGCCAGCAGTAGACTAGGACTAGTTACCGGGGAGCTGTTTTTT
CDR3aa: CASSRLGLVTGELFF
abundance: .
j_gene: TRBJ2-2
v_gene: TRBV12-3/TRBV12-4
d_gene: TRBD2

CDR3nt: TGTGCCAGCAGCCAAGATCCGGACAGGGTGTTTGGGGAGGGCTATGGCTACACCTTC
CDR3aa: CASSQDPDRVFGEGYGYTF
abundance: .
j_gene: TRBJ1-2
v_gene: TRBV3-1
d_gene: TRBD1

CDR3nt: TGTGCCACCAGCAGAGATACGGGAGGGAGCAAGCAGTACTTC
CDR3aa: CATSRDTGGSKQYF
abundance: few
j_gene: TRBJ2-5
v_gene: TRBV15
d_gene: TRBD2

CDR3nt: TGTGCCACCGGACAAGGAAATTTGCGGGGGCTTTGGGAGACCCAGTACTTC
CDR3aa: CATGQGNLRGLWETQYF
abundance: .
j_gene: TRBJ2-5
v_gene: TRBV3-1
d_gene: .